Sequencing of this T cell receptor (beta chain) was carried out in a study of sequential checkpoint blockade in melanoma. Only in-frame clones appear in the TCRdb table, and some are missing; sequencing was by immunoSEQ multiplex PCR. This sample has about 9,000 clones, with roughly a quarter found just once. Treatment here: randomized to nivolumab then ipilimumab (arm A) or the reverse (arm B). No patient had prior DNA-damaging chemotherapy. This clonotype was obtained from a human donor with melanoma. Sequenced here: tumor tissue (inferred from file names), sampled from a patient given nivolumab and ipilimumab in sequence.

The CDR3 nucleotides are TGTGCCAGTAGTATTGGCGCGCCGGACAGGGGGTTCACAGATACGCAGTATTTT. Amino acids: CASSIGAPDRGFTDTQYF. The gene calls are TRBV19 and TRBJ2-3; 10 bases are a match to TRBD1. Trimming removed 3 bases from V and 2 bases from J; junction bases left unmatched: 11. This CDR3 region has 18 residues. Germline V gene sequence: CDR1 LNHDA, CDR2 SQIVND (reference sequence).